The entry below describes one TCR beta chain. Its recognized antigen is unknown. Base qualities are not recorded, but no much larger clone differs from it by a single base. The data originate from a study of blood T cell repertoires in COVID-19 (TCRdb year 2020). For the wider study: The collaborator samples originated in the United States, Italy and Spain and spanned the acute and convalescent phases of COVID-19. Where available, HLA class I and class II types were obtained from metadata supplied by the sample provider rather than from assay-based typing. The repertoires were released in a freely available public database meant as a resource for research on the immune response to SARS-CoV-2. Subjects who had been exposed to COVID-19, were actively infected with it, or had recovered from it provided the deeply sampled blood TCRbeta repertoires that made up the dataset. The samples were drawn from the first 160 participants of the ongoing ImmuneRACE study and from 1,254 subjects provided by 6 global collaborators. Nearly every sample came with metadata listing a de-identified subject ID, COVID-19 status, age in years and sex. The material from the prospective study consisted of cDNA or gDNA derived from T cells, B-cell-depleted T cells, or PBMCs. The paper's findings and limits, for the study overall: How much clinical and demographic metadata was included differed by source and by participant, and the metadata was provided uncurated.

Collaborating institutions collected whole blood in K2EDTA tubes following their own protocols. For TCRbeta analysis, collaborators shipped samples as frozen whole blood, isolated PBMCs, or DNA extracted from either of those sample types. TCRbeta CDR3 regions were amplified from genomic DNA using the immunoSEQ Assay, a bias-controlled multiplex PCR. As for the authors' bioinformatics: Within the assay, amplification of reference gene primers was used to estimate how many nucleated cells each sample contained. To quantify the absolute abundance of each unique TCRbeta CDR3 rearrangement, sequence reads were collapsed and filtered. For each sample, productive Simpson clonality was calculated as the square root of Simpson's diversity index across productive rearrangements. TCRdb provides this immuneACCESS table in a form limited to in-frame rearrangements. Some clones are lacking; in checked studies, under half of them reflect an unresolved V gene, and why the rest are absent is not known. That table supplies the V and J calls and clone size; D and trimming were determined from the DNA. For this sample there are 170,000 or so clones; over 80% appear just once. The ten largest clones add up to under 3.5% of the sample.

Its CDR3 holds 14 amino acids, cysteine through phenylalanine. Kept here is only the CDR3 DNA, which spans 42 bases and is read in frame from base 1. The germline V gene yields MDHEN for CDR1 and SYDVKM for CDR2. Relative to germline, V is 6 bases shorter and J is 2 bases shorter, with 13 bases between their ends. The V and J genes are TRBV28 and TRBJ1-1; tentative D gene TRBD1, with 6 bases matching. Sequenced sample: peripheral blood. This receptor was identified in a woman in her sixties or seventies with acute or convalescent COVID-19. This receptor has the CDR3 CASRTDSSNTEAFF. The sequenced DNA is TGTGCCAGCAGGACGGACAGCTCAAACACTGAAGCTTTCTTT.